This T cell receptor (beta chain) emerged from a study of response to subunit inactivated influenza vaccine. Study-wide results and caveats: T cells newly recruited by each seasonal influenza vaccination are few, the authors suggested.

In this sample, this clonotype turned up a few times. As yet, its antigen is unknown. Each CDR3 protein gets one entry after TCRdb re-called the RT-PCR reads with MiXCR. The sample contains around 750,000 distinct CDR3 sequences, 20% to 25% of which appear only once. With 0 bases removed from V and 6 bases from J, the gap between germline ends came to 15 bases. CDR1 is MGHRA, CDR2 YSYEKL, per germline. This CDR3 is built from 15 residues. The TCR comes from a man over 45 who received an inactivated influenza vaccine. The sequencing used PBMCs from blood, collected 4 to 6 days after vaccination. The chain uses TRBV4-1 and TRBJ2-7; D tentatively fits TRBD1 or TRBD2 (5 bases each). CDR3 residues: CASSQDYGDDGEQYF. The CDR3 nucleotides are TGCGCCAGCAGCCAAGATTACGGGGACGATGGCGAGCAGTACTTC.